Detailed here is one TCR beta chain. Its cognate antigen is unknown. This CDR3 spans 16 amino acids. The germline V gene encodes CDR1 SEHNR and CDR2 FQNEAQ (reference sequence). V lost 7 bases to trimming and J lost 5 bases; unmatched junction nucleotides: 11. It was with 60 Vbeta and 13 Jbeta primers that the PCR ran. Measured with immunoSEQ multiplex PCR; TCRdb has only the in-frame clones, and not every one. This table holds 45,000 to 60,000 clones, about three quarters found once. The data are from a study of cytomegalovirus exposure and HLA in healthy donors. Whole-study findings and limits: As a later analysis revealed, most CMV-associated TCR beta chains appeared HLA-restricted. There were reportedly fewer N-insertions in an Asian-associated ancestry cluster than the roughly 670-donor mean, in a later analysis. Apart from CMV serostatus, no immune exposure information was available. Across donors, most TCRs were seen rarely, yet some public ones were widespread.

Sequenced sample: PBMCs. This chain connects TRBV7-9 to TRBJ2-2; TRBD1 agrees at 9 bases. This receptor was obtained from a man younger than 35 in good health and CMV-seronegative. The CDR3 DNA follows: TGTGCCAGCATCTCGAGGGGACAGGGAGGGACCGGGGAGCTGTTTTTT. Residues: CASISRGQGGTGELFF.